The T cell receptor (beta chain) described here comes from a study of patients and donors after allogeneic stem cell transplantation (dated by TCRdb to about 2020). In regard to this clonotype: The target of this receptor is not known. Within one base of it there is no much larger clone, and no base qualities were kept.

Receptor amplification or capture employed RT-PCR. Instrument used: NextSeq 550. Clones were called with MiXCR by TCRdb after fastp trimmed the public reads at Q25, and only in-frame beta chains were retained. Entries are consolidated by CDR3 protein sequence, retaining the most common genes and DNA. For this sample the table gives a few hundred thousand distinct CDR3 sequences, of which around 41% were detected only once. 11% of the sample rests with the top ten. CDR1 and CDR2, per the germline V gene (reference sequence), are SEHNR and FQNEAQ. V is shortened by 1 base, J by 11 bases, and the region joining them spans 10 bases. Including cysteine and phenylalanine, the CDR3 has 12 amino acids. The read is trimmed to its CDR3 DNA, 36 bases read in frame from base 1.

Sequenced sample: blood, either unsorted or a sorted T cell fraction (not recorded which). This chain joins TRBV7-9 to TRBJ2-3; a confident D gene designation cannot be given. This receptor was identified in a human donor who was either an allogeneic HSCT recipient or a stem cell or donor lymphocyte infusion donor (not recorded which). It is not recorded whose cells these are; they may come from a transplant donor. This receptor has the CDR3 CASSLDSYLQYF. The sequenced DNA is TGTGCCAGCAGCTTAGACAGCTATTTGCAGTATTTT.